The entry below gives a single T cell receptor (beta chain) sequence along with its context. Its target is unknown. The CDR3 has 15 residues. The data originate from a study of T cell responses to AZD1222 COVID-19 vaccine. Whole-study results and caveats: After the peak T cell response, and only then, were repertoires sampled.

TCRdb's copy holds only in-frame clones and misses some; the assay was immunoSEQ multiplex PCR. This sample has 120,000 or so clones, with under 95% found just once. Sequencing was performed on peripheral blood, taken 28 days after the second AZD1222 dose. This receptor was taken from an adult who received the AZD1222 COVID-19 vaccine. V gene TRBV21-1 combines with J gene TRBJ2-5; TRBD1 is taken as the D call from the table, unchecked against the DNA. TRBV21-1 is described as a pseudogene. The CDR3 sequence is CASSRGQGQYETQYF. The CDR3 region has the DNA TGTGCCAGCAGCAGGGGACAGGGTCAATACGAGACCCAGTACTTC.